The 18 T cell receptor beta chains below all came from one sample that was sequenced in a study of blood T cell repertoires in COVID-19 (dated by TCRdb to 2020 to 2021). The library was made by the immunoSEQ multiplex PCR assay. Not all clones reach the TCRdb copy of this immuneACCESS table, which keeps in-frame sequences only. Checked studies attribute under half of the gap to unresolved V genes and leave the rest unexplained. For this sample the table gives over 200,000 clones, of which 80% to 90% were detected only once. The ten largest clonotypes hold 3.7% of the sample. The sample taken for sequencing was PBMCs or T cells enriched from blood (not recorded which). The origin of the receptors is a woman in her twenties or thirties who had been exposed to COVID-19.

The chain employs TRBV4-1 and TRBJ1-5; D unclear. From germline, CDR1 is MGHRA and CDR2 YSYEKL. Trimming stripped 2 bases from V and 4 bases from J, with 18 bases between. The length of the CDR3 is 17 residues. The CDR3 sequence: CASSQFLSRRINQPQHF. The DNA of the CDR3 is TGCGCCAGCAGCCAATTCTTAAGTCGCAGGATTAATCAGCCCCAGCATTTT.

This clone appeared a single time. The chain uses TRBV5-1 and TRBJ2-1, with D possibly TRBD2 on 5 matching bases. The CDR3 is 14 amino acids. The germline gives CDR1 SGHRS, CDR2 YFSETQ. V shed 4 bases and J shed 10 bases, with 18 bases lying between them. The CDR3 spells CASSLNVGALEQFF. The CDR3 DNA reads as TGCGCCAGCAGCCTCAACGTGGGAGCACTGGAGCAGTTCTTC. Full variable domain (remainder filled in from reference TRBV5-1 and TRBJ2-1): KAGVTQTPRYLIKTRGQQVTLSCSPISGHRSVSWYQQTPGQGLQFLFEYFSETQRNKGNFPGRFSGRQFSNSRSEMNVSTLELGDSALYLCASSLNVGALEQFFGPGTRLTVL.

The chain links TRBV15 to TRBJ2-1; 7 nucleotides agree with TRBD2. This CDR3 comprises 17 residues. CDR1 and CDR2 from the germline V gene are LNHNV and YYDKDF (reference sequence). Unmatched junction bases numbered 12, after V lost 3 bases and J lost 4 bases. The CDR3 spells CATSSLTLARTYNEQFF. CDR3 sequence (DNA): TGTGCCACCAGCAGCTTGACACTAGCGAGAACTTACAATGAGCAGTTCTTC.

The rearrangement links TRBV28 to TRBJ2-2; 9 bases match TRBD2. J was trimmed by 6 bases and V by 10 bases; bases with no gene match: 9. Germline loops: CDR1 MDHEN, CDR2 SYDVKM. The CDR3 is 14 amino acids. The CDR3 region has the DNA TGTGCCACCTTAGCGGGAGCGTATTCCGGGGAGCTGTTTTTT. It codes for CATLAGAYSGELFF. The full variable domain, completed using reference TRBV28 and TRBJ2-2, is DVKVTQSSRYLVKRTGEKVFLECVQDMDHENMFWYRQDPGLGLRLIYFSYDVKMKEKGDIPEGYSVSREKKERFSLILESASTNQTSMYLCATLAGAYSGELFFGEGSRLTVL.

The rearrangement uses TRBV3-1 (or the pseudogene TRBV3-2) and TRBJ1-6, with 12 nucleotides matching TRBD1. The CDR3 is 15 amino acids. Germline lookup yields CDR1 LGHDT and CDR2 YNNKEL (reference sequence). V trimming: 9 bases; J trimming: 10 bases; junction bases outside the gene matches: 10. The CDR3 here is CASWDIGTGGSPLHF. CDR3 DNA sequence: TGTGCCAGTTGGGACATAGGGACAGGGGGCTCACCCCTCCACTTT.

The chain's CDR3 is CSALEGLSYEQYF. The CDR3 bases are TGCAGCGCCCTGGAGGGCCTCTCCTACGAGCAGTACTTC. The rearrangement links TRBV29-1 to TRBJ2-7, with D possibly being TRBD2 (6 bases). Germline V gene sequence: CDR1 SQVTM, CDR2 ANQGSEA. This CDR3 contains 13 residues. Trimming pared 7 bases from V and 0 bases from J, leaving 13 bases between.

V gene TRBV6-5 combines with J gene TRBJ1-5; a possible D gene is TRBD1 (5 bases). V was pared by 9 bases and J by 0 bases, with 12 bases between. CDR1 and CDR2 from the germline V gene are MNHEY and SVGAGI. This CDR3 comprises 14 residues. The CDR3 loop is CASHSGYSNQPQHF. The CDR3 nucleotides read TGTGCCAGTCACTCAGGGTATAGCAATCAGCCCCAGCATTTT.

The rearrangement uses TRBV18 and TRBJ2-7; 9 positions match TRBD1. J lost 0 bases, V lost 3 bases, and 6 bases had no gene match. Germline CDR1 KGHSH, CDR2 LQKENI. The CDR3 has 16 amino acids. The CDR3 here is CASSPRTGATSYEQYF. CDR3 nucleotide sequence: TGTGCCAGCTCACCCCGGACAGGGGCGACCTCCTACGAGCAGTACTTC.

The V gene is TRBV2, the J gene TRBJ2-6; TRBD1 matches at 8 bases. Trimming cost V 9 bases and J 4 bases; bases outside gene matches: 2. The CDR3 is 13 residues long. Germline V gene sequence: CDR1 SNHLY, CDR2 FYNNEI. DNA of the CDR3: TGTGCCAGACAGGGGGTAGGGGCCAACGTCCTGACTTTC. Its translation: CARQGVGANVLTF. Full variable domain (rest looked up from reference TRBV2 and TRBJ2-6): EPEVTQTPSHQVTQMGQEVILRCVPISNHLYFYWYRQILGQKVEFLVSFYNNEISEKSEIFDDQFSVERPDGSNFTLKIRSTKLEDSAMYFCARQGVGANVLTFGAGSRLTVL.

This CDR3 reads CAWTHQGTEAFF. The CDR3 region has the DNA TGTGCCTGGACCCACCAGGGGACTGAAGCTTTCTTT. This chain joins TRBV30 and TRBJ1-1, with a tentative D call TRBD1 (6 bases). Germline values: CDR1 GTSNPN, CDR2 SVGIG (reference sequence). V lost 4 bases and J 5 bases, leaving 11 bases between the germline ends. There are 12 residues in the CDR3.

The chain employs TRBV5-6 and TRBJ2-1; D gene unclear. This CDR3 region has 15 residues. CDR1 and CDR2 from the germline V gene are SGHDT and YYEEEE. V was trimmed by 0 bases and J by 6 bases, leaving 13 bases between them. The DNA of the CDR3 is TGTGCCAGCAGCTTGGGTCTAGTACTGTCCAATGAGCAGTTCTTC. Amino acids: CASSLGLVLSNEQFF.

V is TRBV2 and J is TRBJ2-7; 10 nucleotides match TRBD1. With 9 bases clipped from V and 7 bases from J, the junction kept 6 bases outside the gene matches. This CDR3 is built from 12 residues. The germline CDR1 and CDR2 sequences are SNHLY and FYNNEI. CDR3: CASKDRGLEQYF. Written as DNA, the CDR3 is TGTGCCAGTAAAGACAGGGGGCTTGAGCAGTACTTC.

The chain links TRBV6-5 to TRBJ2-3; 8 bases map to TRBD2. The CDR3 sequence is 14 residues long. Germline CDR1 reads MNHEY; CDR2 reads SVGAGI. The V segment lost 8 bases and the J segment 3 bases; nucleotides outside the gene matches: 7. This CDR3 is CASLSGSNTDTQYF. The CDR3 DNA reads TGTGCCAGCTTGAGCGGGAGTAATACAGATACGCAGTATTTT.

This sequence joins TRBV3-1 (or the pseudogene TRBV3-2) and TRBJ1-1; D is undetermined. This CDR3 has 14 amino acids. V lost 3 bases and J lost 0, with 8 bases in between. CDR1 LGHDT and CDR2 YNNKEL come from the germline V gene (reference sequence). This CDR3 reads CASSQGPLNTEAFF. DNA for the CDR3: TGTGCCAGCAGCCAGGGCCCATTGAACACTGAAGCTTTCTTT.

The chain has TRBV30 and TRBJ2-2; D might be TRBD1 (5 bases). The V end lost 2 bases, the J end lost 5 bases, and 15 bases lay between the germline ends. Germline CDR1 is GTSNPN and CDR2 is SVGIG (reference sequence). The CDR3 is 15 residues long. CDR3 loop: CAWSNLAGRTGELFF. In DNA, the CDR3 is TGTGCCTGGAGTAATTTGGCAGGGCGAACCGGGGAGCTGTTTTTT. Complete variable domain (other parts from reference TRBV30 and TRBJ2-2): SQTIHQWPATLVQPVGSPLSLECTVEGTSNPNLYWYRQAAGRGLQLLFYSVGIGQISSEVPQNLSASRPQDRQFILSSKKLLLSDSGFYLCAWSNLAGRTGELFFGEGSRLTVL.

J is TRBJ2-1 and V is TRBV27; D is ambiguous. Germline V gene data show CDR1 as MNHEY and CDR2 as SMNVEV (reference sequence). Trimming left V 2 bases short and J 8 bases short, with 16 bases between. This CDR3 spans 15 amino acids. The CDR3 coding sequence is TGTGCCAGCAGTTTAAACAATCCGGCAGGCGATGAGCAGTTCTTC. Its protein product is CASSLNNPAGDEQFF.

This sequence joins TRBV19 and TRBJ1-4; TRBD1 is a possible D gene (6 bases). V lost 7 bases and J lost 7, with 16 bases in between. The germline CDR1 and CDR2 sequences are LNHDA and SQIVND (reference sequence). CDR3 length: 14 amino acids. The CDR3 loop reads CASTSRTAAEKLFF. CDR3 DNA sequence: TGTGCCAGTACCAGCAGGACAGCGGCTGAAAAACTGTTTTTT.

This chain links TRBV7-8 with TRBJ1-3, with 8 bases matching TRBD1. CDR3 size: 16 residues. Germline lookup yields CDR1 SGHVS and CDR2 FQNEAQ. V shed 1 base and J 9 bases; nucleotides not matched to a gene: 11. CDR3 protein: CASSLDRGMGRTTIYF. The CDR3 DNA follows: TGTGCCAGCAGCTTAGACAGGGGGATGGGACGAACCACCATATATTTT.